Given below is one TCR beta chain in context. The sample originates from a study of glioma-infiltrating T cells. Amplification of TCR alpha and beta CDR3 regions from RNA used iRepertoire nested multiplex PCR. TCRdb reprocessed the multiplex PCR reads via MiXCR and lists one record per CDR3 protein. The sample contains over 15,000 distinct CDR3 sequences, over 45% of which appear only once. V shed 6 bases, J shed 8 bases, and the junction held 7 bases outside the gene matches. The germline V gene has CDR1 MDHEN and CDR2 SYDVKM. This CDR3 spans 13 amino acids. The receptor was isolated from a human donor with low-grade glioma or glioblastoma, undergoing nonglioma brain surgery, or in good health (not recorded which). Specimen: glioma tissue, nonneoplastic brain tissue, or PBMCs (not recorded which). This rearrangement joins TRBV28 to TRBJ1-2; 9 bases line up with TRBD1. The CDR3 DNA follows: TGTGCCAGCAGAAAACAGGGGGCACGAGGCTACACCTTC. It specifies CASRKQGARGYTF.